These 5 T cell receptor beta chains originate from one sample sequenced in a study of regulatory T cells in long-lasting Graves disease. Regarding time point: newly diagnosed GD, antithyroid drugs for less than 3 months. PBMCs were the source of the RNA used for TCR sequencing. Libraries of TCR beta came from iRepertoire HTBI primers plus Arm-PCR of CDR3 regions. TCRdb fed the multiplex PCR reads into MiXCR, producing one record per CDR3 protein. Here the sample spans about 420,000 distinct CDR3 sequences, over 15% being singletons. These same records also appear under a second study, on T cells in Graves' hyperthyroidism and ophthalmopathy.

The starting material was peripheral blood mononuclear cells (PBMCs), obtained at new diagnosis, from a patient treated with antithyroid drugs. These receptor sequences come from a woman aged 18-30 years with Graves disease.

The chain carries TRBV6-1 and TRBJ2-2; 8 positions agree with TRBD2. This CDR3 comprises 16 residues. Germline assignment: CDR1 MNHNS and CDR2 SASEGT. With 2 bases clipped from V and 7 bases from J, the junction kept 9 bases outside the gene matches. Here the CDR3 DNA reads TGTGCCAGCAGTGAACCCCTGAGCGGGAGTTTCGGGGAGCTGTTTTTT. Its translation is CASSEPLSGSFGELFF.

This clonotype was counted between two and nine times. The chain employs TRBV28 and TRBJ2-1, with 7 bases that match TRBD2. The CDR3 is made up of 15 amino acids. CDR1 and CDR2 from the germline V gene are MDHEN and SYDVKM. Unmatched junction bases numbered 6, after V lost 5 bases and J lost 2 bases. Here the CDR3 reads CASSPPTSPYNEQFF. In DNA, the CDR3 is TGTGCCAGCAGTCCCCCGACTAGCCCCTACAATGAGCAGTTCTTC.

This clonotype was found many times. V is TRBV7-9 and J is TRBJ2-7, with a tentative D call TRBD2 (6 bases). CDR3 length equals 15 residues. The ends were cut back, 1 base at V and 2 bases at J, with 12 bases in the middle. Germline V lookup: CDR1 SEHNR, CDR2 FQNEAQ (reference sequence). The CDR3 DNA reads TGTGCCAGCAGCTTAGAGGCGGGGCGAACCTACGAGCAGTACTTC. This translates into CASSLEAGRTYEQYF. Together with reference TRBV7-9 and TRBJ2-7, the CDR3 gives the full variable domain: DTGVSQNPRHKITKRGQNVTFRCDPISEHNRLYWYRQTLGQGPEFLTYFQNEAQLEKSRLLSDRFSAERPKGSFSTLEIQRTEQGDSAMYLCASSLEAGRTYEQYFGPGTRLTVT.

This clonotype was recorded many times. This sequence joins TRBV6-1 and TRBJ1-6; weak D call: TRBD1 (6 bases). Trimming cost V 6 bases and J 6 bases, with 18 bases left between them. The CDR3 is 16 amino acids. Germline V gives CDR1 MNHNS, CDR2 SASEGT. The CDR3 reads CASSRPGVRGNSPLHF. CDR3 sequence (DNA): TGTGCCAGCAGCAGACCAGGGGTGAGGGGTAATTCACCCCTCCACTTT.

The chain combines TRBV20-1 with TRBJ2-2; D is tentatively TRBD1 or TRBD2 (6 bases each). CDR1 DFQATT and CDR2 SNEGSKA come from the germline V gene (reference sequence). V shed 0 bases and J shed 6 bases, with 11 bases lying between them. The CDR3 is made up of 14 amino acids. CDR3 sequence (DNA): TGCAGTGCTAGAGACCCTAGGGGGGCCGGGGAGCTGTTTTTT. Translating gives CSARDPRGAGELFF.